Below, one T cell receptor (beta chain) is given with its context. Germline V lookup: CDR1 LNHNV, CDR2 YYDKDF (reference sequence). CDR3 size: 14 residues. V was pared by 0 bases and J by 7 bases, with 13 bases between. These data belong to a study of T cell changes during pregnancy in multiple sclerosis. Libraries were prepared by immunoSEQ multiplex PCR; TCRdb keeps only in-frame clonotypes and omits some of them. This sample has 45,000 to 65,000 clones, with approximately 91% found just once. The chain recombines TRBV15 with TRBJ2-7, with a weak D call TRBD2 (5 bases). The sequence was obtained from a female donor with multiple sclerosis, enrolled in a pregnancy study. The sample consisted of CD4+ T cells from peripheral blood mononuclear cells, taken in the second trimester of pregnancy. CDR3 residues: CATSRDLLSGEQYF. The CDR3, as DNA: TGTGCCACCAGCAGAGACCTTCTTTCGGGGGAGCAGTACTTC.